This TCR beta chain was captured by sequencing in a study of blood T cell repertoires in COVID-19. Study-wide background: The United States, Italy and Spain provided the acute and convalescent COVID-19 samples.

The assay was immunoSEQ multiplex PCR, and TCRdb's table has in-frame clones only and misses some. The sample includes approximately 140,000 clones, about 80% of them seen just once. The CDR3 length is 12 residues. With 2 bases removed from V and 3 bases from J, the gap between germline ends came to 3 bases. The germline gives CDR1 MNHNY, CDR2 SVGAGI (reference sequence). This chain links TRBV6-6 with TRBJ2-3; D gene uncertain. Sequenced input: peripheral blood. The sequence was obtained from a man in his 70s with acute or convalescent COVID-19. This CDR3 is CASSYLTDTQYF. The CDR3, as DNA: TGTGCCAGCAGTTACCTTACAGATACGCAGTATTTT.